This passage covers 24 T cell receptor beta chains from one sample sequenced in a study of OX40 agonist ivuxolimab in advanced cancers. Assay used: immunoSEQ multiplex PCR; TCRdb lists only in-frame clones, some missing. This sample has fewer than 90,000 clones, with about 91% found just once. The specimen comprised CD4+ or CD8+ T cells sorted from blood, sampled in a trial of the OX40 agonist ivuxolimab. Every receptor here comes from an adult with an advanced solid tumor such as melanoma, head and neck, liver or kidney cancer.

The gene calls are TRBV6-1 and TRBJ2-7; D remains unclear. The V gene lost 6 bases and the J gene lost 1 base, with 7 bases spanning the gap. CDR1 is MNHNS and CDR2 is SASEGT in the germline V gene. CDR3 length equals 12 residues. CDR3 sequence reads: CASRDESYEQYF. The CDR3 bases are TGTGCCAGCAGGGACGAATCCTACGAGCAGTACTTC.

This chain uses TRBV27 with TRBJ1-6; maybe TRBD1 (5 bases). V was pared by 4 bases and J by 9 bases, with 13 bases between. Germline assignment: CDR1 MNHEY and CDR2 SMNVEV (reference sequence). The CDR3 spans 14 residues. The CDR3 DNA sequence: TGTGCCAGCAGTTGGGACTCCCGGGGTTCACCCCTCCACTTT. Translation: CASSWDSRGSPLHF.

V usage is TRBV7-9 and J usage is TRBJ2-2, with a tentative D call TRBD1 (6 bases). The CDR3 runs to 15 residues. Germline V gives CDR1 SEHNR, CDR2 FQNEAQ (reference sequence). V shed 8 bases and J shed 0 bases, with 13 bases lying between them. This CDR3 reads CASPSAGANTGELFF. The CDR3 region has the DNA TGTGCCAGCCCCTCGGCAGGGGCGAACACCGGGGAGCTGTTTTTT.

The J gene is TRBJ2-5, the V gene TRBV19; D is perhaps TRBD2 (6 bases). The germline V and J ends were trimmed by 5 bases and 5 bases, with 12 bases remaining between them. Per germline, CDR1 LNHDA and CDR2 SQIVND (reference sequence). The CDR3 is 13 amino acids. CDR3 residues: CASSDSGRETQYF. The CDR3 region has the DNA TGTGCCAGTAGTGACTCGGGGAGGGAGACCCAGTACTTC.

The chain carries TRBV5-4 and TRBJ2-5; D gene unclear. Germline CDR1 and CDR2: SGHNT and YYREEE (reference sequence). V shed 1 base and J shed 5 bases, with 15 bases lying between them. There are 15 residues in the CDR3. CDR3 residues: CASSLYGVPGETQYF. The CDR3 DNA reads as TGTGCCAGCAGCTTGTATGGTGTTCCCGGGGAGACCCAGTACTTC.

The chain is built from TRBV7-2 and TRBJ1-5; D might be TRBD1 (5 bases). The germline V gene has CDR1 SGHTA and CDR2 FQGNSA. The CDR3 runs to 14 residues. Trimming pared 5 bases from V and 9 bases from J, leaving 17 bases between. As DNA, the CDR3 is TGTGCCAGCAGCCTAGGGGCGGTTATGGGGCCCCAGCATTTT. Amino acid sequence: CASSLGAVMGPQHF.

The chain recombines TRBV27 with TRBJ2-7; 9 bases agree with TRBD1. This CDR3 has 15 amino acids. Germline CDR1 and CDR2: MNHEY and SMNVEV (reference sequence). The junction had 0 bases not matched to a gene; V was cut back by 0 bases and J by 0 bases. The CDR3 reads CASSLSTGGSYEQYF. As DNA, the CDR3 is TGTGCCAGCAGTTTATCGACAGGGGGCTCCTACGAGCAGTACTTC.

The CDR3 reads CASSSQGGSTDTQYF. The CDR3 DNA reads TGTGCCAGCAGCTCTCAGGGGGGGAGCACAGATACGCAGTATTTT. The chain joins TRBV6-6 to TRBJ2-3; D may be TRBD1 or TRBD2 (7 bases each). Trimming removed 6 bases at V and 0 bases at J, with 13 bases between. The CDR3 contains 15 residues. Germline assignment: CDR1 MNHNY and CDR2 SVGAGI (reference sequence).

Regarding this clone: The germline gene is not matched at one end of the junction; a read error may be the cause. The chain employs TRBV9 and TRBJ2-1; either TRBD1 or TRBD2 may fit D (5 bases each). The CDR3 runs to 14 residues. CDR1 is SGDLS, CDR2 YYNGEE, per germline. CDR3 protein: CASSVGTASIREVF. CDR3 sequence (DNA): TGTGCCAGCAGCGTTGGGACGGCGTCAATAAGGGAAGTCTTC.

The chain couples TRBV29-1 to TRBJ2-1; 8 bases map to TRBD1. With V trimmed by 2 bases and J by 2 bases, 8 bases remained unmatched. The CDR3 contains 16 residues. CDR1 SQVTM and CDR2 ANQGSEA come from the germline V gene. The CDR3, as DNA: TGCAGCGTTGAACACTGGACAGGGCGGCCCTACAATGAGCAGTTCTTC. This codes for CSVEHWTGRPYNEQFF.

The chain has TRBV11-2 and TRBJ1-1, with D possibly matching TRBD1 (5 bases). CDR1 is SGHAT and CDR2 is FQNNGV in the germline V gene. The CDR3 is 15 amino acids. Trimming cost V 2 bases and J 4 bases, with 14 bases left between them. The CDR3 DNA reads TGTGCCAGCAGCTTAAGGCAGGGTAAGGGCACTGAAGCTTTCTTT. The encoded protein is CASSLRQGKGTEAFF.

The V call is TRBV6-5, the J call TRBJ2-1; 8 bases line up with TRBD2. The J segment lost 4 bases and the V segment lost 6 bases, leaving 8 bases of the junction unmatched. Germline assignment: CDR1 MNHEY and CDR2 SVGAGI. CDR3 length: 15 amino acids. This CDR3 reads CASRGAGGLYNEQFF. The CDR3 DNA follows: TGTGCCAGCAGGGGTGCGGGAGGACTATACAATGAGCAGTTCTTC.

The chain uses TRBV19 and TRBJ1-2; D uncertain. Trimming took off 3 bases at V and 5 bases at J, with 16 bases between the two ends. The CDR3 length is 15 residues. Germline values: CDR1 LNHDA, CDR2 SQIVND (reference sequence). CDR3 in DNA: TGTGCCAGTAGTATGACTACGACATCAGAATATGGCTACACCTTC. Its translation is CASSMTTTSEYGYTF. Full variable domain (rest looked up from reference TRBV19 and TRBJ1-2): DGGITQSPKYLFRKEGQNVTLSCEQNLNHDAMYWYRQDPGQGLRLIYYSQIVNDFQKGDIAEGYSVSREKKESFPLTVTSAQKNPTAFYLCASSMTTTSEYGYTFGSGTRLTVV.

This chain uses TRBV2 with TRBJ2-7, with 8 bases that match TRBD2. Germline V CDR1 and CDR2: SNHLY, FYNNEI. Trimming cost V 6 bases and J 2 bases; bases outside gene matches: 15. The CDR3 totals 17 residues. DNA for the CDR3: TGTGCCAGCAGCGCCCCGGGGGCGGGAGGACCTCCCTACGAGCAGTACTTC. Translation: CASSAPGAGGPPYEQYF.

This clone was seen just once. The chain has TRBV30 and TRBJ1-4, with D possibly matching TRBD1 (5 bases). The CDR3 has 13 amino acids. Germline values: CDR1 GTSNPN, CDR2 SVGIG (reference sequence). Trimming pared 2 bases from V and 2 bases from J, leaving 6 bases between. The CDR3 DNA reads as TGTGCCTGGAGTTGGGGGACTAATGAAAAACTGTTTTTT. Its protein is CAWSWGTNEKLFF.

This chain joins TRBV5-4 and TRBJ2-2, with D possibly TRBD1 on 5 matching bases. The length of the CDR3 is 15 residues. Looked up from germline, CDR1 is SGHNT and CDR2 is YYREEE (reference sequence). Trimming shortened V by 2 bases and J by 0 bases, and 8 bases separated the two germline ends. Here the CDR3 reads CASSLMGPNTGELFF. CDR3 coding DNA: TGTGCCAGCAGCTTAATGGGGCCGAACACCGGGGAGCTGTTTTTT.

V usage is TRBV9 and J usage is TRBJ1-4; no definite D call. V was pared by 3 bases and J by 7 bases, with 16 bases between. The CDR3 length is 15 residues. Germline V gives CDR1 SGDLS, CDR2 YYNGEE. CDR3 protein: CASSGAGVYGEKLFF. The CDR3 DNA reads as TGTGCCAGCAGCGGGGCTGGGGTTTACGGTGAAAAACTGTTTTTT.

This clone was observed a single time. The chain links TRBV6-6 to TRBJ2-3, with D hard to call. CDR1 and CDR2 from the germline V gene are MNHNY and SVGAGI (reference sequence). The V end lost 6 bases, the J end lost 2 bases, and 3 bases lay between the germline ends. The CDR3 has 11 residues. The CDR3 nucleotides are TGTGCCAGCAGCAACACAGATACGCAGTATTTT. It encodes CASSNTDTQYF.

The chain recombines TRBV2 with TRBJ1-2; the D gene is possibly TRBD1 (6 bases). There are 13 residues in the CDR3. CDR1 is SNHLY and CDR2 is FYNNEI in the germline V gene. Trimming left V 6 bases short and J 7 bases short, with 15 bases between. The CDR3 nucleotides read TGTGCCAGCAGAAACAGGGACGGCGCTGGCTACACCTTC. This gives the protein CASRNRDGAGYTF. Supplemented by reference TRBV2 and TRBJ1-2, the full variable domain reads EPEVTQTPSHQVTQMGQEVILRCVPISNHLYFYWYRQILGQKVEFLVSFYNNEISEKSEIFDDQFSVERPDGSNFTLKIRSTKLEDSAMYFCASRNRDGAGYTFGSGTRLTVV.

V is TRBV28 and J is TRBJ1-5; D unresolved. The germline V and J ends were trimmed by 6 bases and 0 bases, with 18 bases remaining between them. From germline, CDR1 is MDHEN and CDR2 SYDVKM. The CDR3 runs 17 residues. CDR3 coding DNA: TGTGCCAGCAGCTCCGGGGTGAGGGCCTATAGCAATCAGCCCCAGCATTTT. Translation gives CASSSGVRAYSNQPQHF.

The chain couples TRBV2 to TRBJ2-2, with D perhaps matching TRBD2 (6 bases). Trimming took off 3 bases at V and 4 bases at J, with 6 bases between the two ends. The CDR3 contains 13 residues. CDR1 SNHLY and CDR2 FYNNEI come from the germline V gene. The CDR3 sequence: CASSEGGTGELFF. The CDR3 coding sequence is TGTGCCAGCAGTGAGGGGGGCACCGGGGAGCTGTTTTTT.

The gene calls are TRBV6-1 and TRBJ2-7, with D unclear. The CDR3 runs 14 residues. Trimming left V 2 bases short and J 0 bases short, with 8 bases between. Germline V gene sequence: CDR1 MNHNS, CDR2 SASEGT. CDR3: CASSESRSSYEQYF. The CDR3 region has the DNA TGTGCCAGCAGTGAAAGTCGGTCCTCCTACGAGCAGTACTTC.

The CDR3 loop is CASSWGGAGYYEQYF. The CDR3 DNA follows: TGTGCCAGCAGCTGGGGTGGGGCGGGCTATTACGAGCAGTACTTC. The V and J genes are TRBV5-5 and TRBJ2-7; D is possibly TRBD1 or TRBD2 (5 bases each). The CDR3 sequence is 15 residues long. Germline V gene lookup returns CDR1 SGHKS and CDR2 YYEKEE (reference sequence). The germline V and J ends were trimmed by 3 bases and 4 bases, with 17 bases remaining between them.

The chain is built from TRBV18 and TRBJ2-1; D possibly uses TRBD1 or TRBD2 (6 bases each). The CDR3 length is 15 residues. The germline V gene encodes CDR1 KGHSH and CDR2 LQKENI. Trimming shortened V by 6 bases and J by 8 bases, and 20 bases separated the two germline ends. CDR3 bases: TGTGCCAGCTCGTTACAGGGAGGCGGGGTCGATGAGCAGTTCTTC. Translated: CASSLQGGGVDEQFF.